The T cell receptor beta chain described here comes from a study of OX40 agonist ivuxolimab in advanced cancers. Autoimmune disease history or systemic immunosuppression disqualified patients. The protocol was immunoSEQ multiplex PCR, while the TCRdb copy is restricted to in-frame clones and leaves out a portion. The sample includes 50,000 or so clones, about 90% of them seen just once. The CDR3 is 16 residues long. The germline V gene encodes CDR1 MGHRA and CDR2 YSYEKL. V was shortened by 0 bases and J by 5 bases, with 17 bases between the two germline ends. This receptor was taken from an adult with an advanced solid tumor such as melanoma, head and neck, liver or kidney cancer. V is TRBV4-1 and J is TRBJ2-7, with D maybe TRBD1 (6 bases). Here the sequenced sample was CD4+ or CD8+ T cells sorted from blood, taken in a trial of the OX40 agonist ivuxolimab. In DNA form, the CDR3 reads TGCGCCAGCAGCCAAGAACTGACAGGTCTACTCCACGAGCAGTACTTC. Translation gives CASSQELTGLLHEQYF.